This T cell receptor (beta chain) is from a study of neoadjuvant nivolumab and ipilimumab in lung cancer. Findings of the study overall: Compared with tumor-adjacent uninvolved lung, resected tumors showed greater richness and clonality. Only two of four nivolumab-treated tumors gained richness and clonality by surgery. Blood richness before therapy tracked richness in tumors resected after neoadjuvant therapy.

Concerning this clone: Its target is unknown.

This CDR3 spans 14 amino acids. V gave up 2 bases and J gave up 2 bases; unmatched junction bases: 3. Germline CDR1 KGHSH, CDR2 LQKENI. Some clones are missing from TCRdb's copy, which holds only in-frame ones; the method was immunoSEQ multiplex PCR. In the table there are roughly 30,000 clones, roughly nine tenths of which are singletons. The input for sequencing was peripheral blood, taken after neoadjuvant nivolumab, alone or with ipilimumab, at or shortly before surgery. The sequence came from an adult with non-small cell lung cancer. The chain links TRBV18 to TRBJ2-7, with 7 bases fitting TRBD1. This CDR3 is CASSPSGTAYEQYF. For the CDR3, the DNA is TGTGCCAGCTCACCATCCGGGACAGCCTACGAGCAGTACTTC.